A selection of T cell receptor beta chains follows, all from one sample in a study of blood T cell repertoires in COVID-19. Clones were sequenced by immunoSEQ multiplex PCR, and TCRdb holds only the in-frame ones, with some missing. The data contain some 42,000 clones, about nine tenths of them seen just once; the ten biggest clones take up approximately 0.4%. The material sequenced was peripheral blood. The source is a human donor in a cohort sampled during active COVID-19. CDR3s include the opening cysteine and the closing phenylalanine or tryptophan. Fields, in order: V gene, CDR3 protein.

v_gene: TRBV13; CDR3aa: CASSLAGYNEQFF
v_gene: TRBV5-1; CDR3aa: CASSSGTGMREQYF
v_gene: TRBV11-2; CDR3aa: CASSLDPGRGYEQYF
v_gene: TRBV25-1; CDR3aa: CASSEYGTDGNTIYF
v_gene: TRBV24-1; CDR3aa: CATSDSGRANVLTF
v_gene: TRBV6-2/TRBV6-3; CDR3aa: CASSYGGEQFF
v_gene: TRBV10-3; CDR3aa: CAISESPSGGAYNEQFF
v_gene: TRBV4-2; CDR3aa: CASSQAGGATNEKLFF
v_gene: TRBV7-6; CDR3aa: CASSLETGGLRQYF
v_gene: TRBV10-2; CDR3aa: CASGTYSGNTIYF
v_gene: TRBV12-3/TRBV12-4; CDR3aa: CASSLDPGRDYTF
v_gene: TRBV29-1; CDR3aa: CSVLTGISNQPQHF
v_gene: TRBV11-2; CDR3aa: CASSLEGGYEQYF
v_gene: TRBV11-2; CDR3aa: CASSLVRGRGLGTDTQYF
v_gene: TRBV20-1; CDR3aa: CSASQTGAVSPLHF
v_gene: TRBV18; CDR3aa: CASSRTGVVGTDTQYF
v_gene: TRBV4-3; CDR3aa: CASSPNAGVRYGYTF
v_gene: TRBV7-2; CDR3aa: CASSLAYRGEAFF
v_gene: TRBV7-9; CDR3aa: CASSLVGQGQPQHF
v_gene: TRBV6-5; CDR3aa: CASSYSQGGDEAFF
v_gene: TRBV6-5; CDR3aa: CASSRVYYEQYF
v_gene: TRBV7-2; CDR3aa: CASSLVGGVAVDTQYF
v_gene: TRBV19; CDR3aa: CASSPTDRGDGYTF
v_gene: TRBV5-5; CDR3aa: CASSWDRTNYGYTF
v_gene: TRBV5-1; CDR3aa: CASSFLSGAGNYEQYF
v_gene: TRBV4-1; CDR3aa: CASSQEIQGRAEAFF
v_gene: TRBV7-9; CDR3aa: CASSPRTGTYEQYF
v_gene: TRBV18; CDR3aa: CASSPPAGSYEQYF
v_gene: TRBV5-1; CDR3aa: CASSLAGTFYGNTIYF
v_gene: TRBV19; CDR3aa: CASSINWSGNYGYTF
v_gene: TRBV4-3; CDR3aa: CASSQEQYNEQFF
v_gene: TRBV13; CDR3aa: CASSVRRDTEAFF
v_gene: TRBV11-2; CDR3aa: CASSLMRPGTGVAYGYTF
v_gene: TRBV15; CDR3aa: CATSRDREGFYGYTF
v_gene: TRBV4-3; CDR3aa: CASSQGLPGTWTEAFF
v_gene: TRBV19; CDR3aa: CASKFRTEAFF
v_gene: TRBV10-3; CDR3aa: CAISYDRVTEAFF
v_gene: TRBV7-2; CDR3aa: CASSLGTGGRDTEAFF
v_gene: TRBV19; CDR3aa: CASSIGVSGEGQPQHF
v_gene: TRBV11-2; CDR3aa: CASSLFRWGDGLNTEAFF
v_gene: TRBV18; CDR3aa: CASSPSGADRNEAFF
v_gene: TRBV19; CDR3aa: CASSQGVGDQPQHF
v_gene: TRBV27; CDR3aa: CASSWGLFSSYEQYF